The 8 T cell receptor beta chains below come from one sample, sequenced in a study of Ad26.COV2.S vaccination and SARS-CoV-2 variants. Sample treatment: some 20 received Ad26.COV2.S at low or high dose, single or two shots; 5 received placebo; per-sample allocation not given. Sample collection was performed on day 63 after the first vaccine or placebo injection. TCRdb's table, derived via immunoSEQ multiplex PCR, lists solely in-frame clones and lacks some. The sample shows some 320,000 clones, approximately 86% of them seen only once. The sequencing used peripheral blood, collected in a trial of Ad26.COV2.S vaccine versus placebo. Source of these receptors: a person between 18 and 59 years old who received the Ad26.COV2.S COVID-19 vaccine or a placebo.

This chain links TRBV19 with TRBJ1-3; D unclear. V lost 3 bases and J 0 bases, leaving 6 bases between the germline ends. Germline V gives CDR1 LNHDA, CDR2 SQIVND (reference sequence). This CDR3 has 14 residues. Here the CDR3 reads CASSIAPSGNTIYF. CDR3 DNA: TGTGCCAGTAGTATCGCGCCCTCTGGAAACACCATATATTTT.

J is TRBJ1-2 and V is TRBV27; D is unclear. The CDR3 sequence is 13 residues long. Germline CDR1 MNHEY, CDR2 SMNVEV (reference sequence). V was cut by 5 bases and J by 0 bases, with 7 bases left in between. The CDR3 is CASSTGPNYGYTF. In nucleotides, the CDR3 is TGTGCCAGCAGTACCGGACCTAACTATGGCTACACCTTC.

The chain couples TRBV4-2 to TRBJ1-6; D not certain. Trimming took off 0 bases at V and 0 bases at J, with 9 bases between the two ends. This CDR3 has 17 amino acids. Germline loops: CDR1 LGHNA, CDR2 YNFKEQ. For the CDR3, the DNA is TGTGCCAGCAGCCAAGATCCCAGGAGCTCCTATAATTCACCCCTCCACTTT. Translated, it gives CASSQDPRSSYNSPLHF.

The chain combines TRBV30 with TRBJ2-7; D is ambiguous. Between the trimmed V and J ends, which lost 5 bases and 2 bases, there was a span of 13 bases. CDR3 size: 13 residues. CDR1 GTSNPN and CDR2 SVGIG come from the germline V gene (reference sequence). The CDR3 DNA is TGTGCCTGGGAACCGGACGGAGCCTACGAGCAGTACTTC. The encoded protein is CAWEPDGAYEQYF.

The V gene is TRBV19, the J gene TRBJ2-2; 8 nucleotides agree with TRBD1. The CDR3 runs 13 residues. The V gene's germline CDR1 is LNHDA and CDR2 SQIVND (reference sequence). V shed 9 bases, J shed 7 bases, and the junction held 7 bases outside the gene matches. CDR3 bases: TGTGCCAGCGGACAGGGTCGAGACGGGGAGCTGTTTTTT. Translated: CASGQGRDGELFF.

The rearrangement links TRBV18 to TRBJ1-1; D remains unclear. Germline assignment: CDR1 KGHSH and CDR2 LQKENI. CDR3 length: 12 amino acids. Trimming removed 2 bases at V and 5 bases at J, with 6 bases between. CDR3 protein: CASSPADTEAFF. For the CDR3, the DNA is TGTGCCAGCTCACCAGCAGATACTGAAGCTTTCTTT.

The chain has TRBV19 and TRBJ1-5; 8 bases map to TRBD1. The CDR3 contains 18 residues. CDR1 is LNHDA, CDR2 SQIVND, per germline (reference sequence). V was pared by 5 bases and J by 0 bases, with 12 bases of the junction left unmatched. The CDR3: CASSPRQGTYLSNQPQHF. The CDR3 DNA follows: TGTGCCAGTAGTCCAAGACAGGGGACCTACCTTAGCAATCAGCCCCAGCATTTT.

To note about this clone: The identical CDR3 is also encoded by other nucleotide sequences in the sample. The CDR3 sequence: CSVGNNEQFF. The CDR3, as DNA: TGCAGCGTTGGTAACAATGAGCAGTTCTTC. V and J are TRBV29-1 and TRBJ2-1; D not certain. The germline V and J ends were trimmed by 4 bases and 5 bases, with 3 bases remaining between them. In germline, CDR1 is SQVTM, CDR2 ANQGSEA. The CDR3 has 10 amino acids.